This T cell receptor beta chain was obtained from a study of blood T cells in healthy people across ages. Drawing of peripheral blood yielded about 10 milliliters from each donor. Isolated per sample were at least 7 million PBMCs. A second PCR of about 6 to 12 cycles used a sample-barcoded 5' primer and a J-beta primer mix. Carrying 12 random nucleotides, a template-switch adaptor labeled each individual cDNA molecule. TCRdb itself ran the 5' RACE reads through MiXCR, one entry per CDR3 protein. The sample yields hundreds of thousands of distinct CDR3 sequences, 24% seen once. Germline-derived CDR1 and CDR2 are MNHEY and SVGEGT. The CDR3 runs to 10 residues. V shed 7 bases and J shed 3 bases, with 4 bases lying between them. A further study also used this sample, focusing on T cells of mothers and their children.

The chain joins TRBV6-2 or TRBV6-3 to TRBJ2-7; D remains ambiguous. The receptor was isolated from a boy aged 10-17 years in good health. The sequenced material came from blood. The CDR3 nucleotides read TGTGCCAGCAATTTCTACGAGCAGTACTTC. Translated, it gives CASNFYEQYF.